The 19 T cell receptor beta chains given below trace back to one sample, sequenced in a study of T cell repertoires in cytomegalovirus infection. MiXCR, run by TCRdb on the reads, gives a single entry per CDR3 protein. Among some 68,000 distinct CDR3 sequences listed, 22% were seen once. These TCRs' antigens remain unknown. Sequenced material: PBMCs, sequenced either directly or after in vitro stimulation (not recorded which). These TCRs come from a human donor in good health (CMV status not recorded). Some clones in this sample may be carry-over from other donors' samples.

For this clonotype: Given a much more abundant clone one base away, this may be a read error. The CDR3 sequence is CASSGTVNTEAFF. CDR3 DNA sequence: TGTGCCAGCAGCGGGACAGTGAACACTGAAGCTTTCTTT. V and J are TRBV6-6 and TRBJ1-1, with 7 bases aligning to TRBD1. Germline loops: CDR1 MNHNY, CDR2 SVGAGI (reference sequence). With V trimmed by 6 bases and J by 0 bases, 1 base remained unmatched. The CDR3 length is 13 residues.

As concerns this clonotype: One junction end disagrees with the germline gene, perhaps due to a read error. This rearrangement joins TRBV4-3 to TRBJ2-1, with D possibly matching TRBD2 (5 bases). The CDR3 loop spans 16 amino acids. Germline V gives CDR1 LGHNA, CDR2 YSLEER. This CDR3 reads CASSQDQAGKYNEQFF. The CDR3 DNA follows: TGCGCCAGCAGTCAAGATCAGGCGGGTAAATACAATGAGCAGTTCTTC.

This clonotype was seen only a few times. V gene TRBV6-2 or TRBV6-3 combines with J gene TRBJ2-1; 14 bases fit TRBD2. The J segment lost 0 bases and the V segment lost 6 bases, leaving 7 bases of the junction unmatched. This CDR3 contains 18 residues. Germline loops: CDR1 MNHEY, CDR2 SVGEGT. CDR3 coding DNA: TGTGCCAGCAGACCGGGACTAGCGGGAGCGAGCTCCTACAATGAGCAGTTCTTC. Encoded protein: CASRPGLAGASSYNEQFF.

The chain combines TRBV9 with TRBJ2-1; 9 bases are a match to TRBD2. Trimming took 0 bases from V and 5 from J; bases not matched to a gene: 3. CDR1 is SGDLS, CDR2 YYNGEE, per germline. There are 15 residues in the CDR3. CDR3 nucleotides: TGTGCCAGCAGCGTAGCAGCTAGCGGGAACAATGAGCAGTTCTTC. Protein product: CASSVAASGNNEQFF.

At least ten counts were recorded for this clonotype. The chain has TRBV7-6 and TRBJ2-2; 7 nucleotides match TRBD2. V shed 2 bases and J 4 bases; nucleotides not matched to a gene: 10. This CDR3 region has 17 residues. The germline V gene has CDR1 SGHVS and CDR2 FNYEAQ. CDR3 residues: CASSLSQAGVFTGELFF. Written as DNA, the CDR3 is TGTGCCAGCAGCTTAAGTCAGGCGGGAGTATTCACCGGGGAGCTGTTTTTT.

This clonotype was detected only a few times. The genes are TRBV7-6 and TRBJ2-7; 10 nucleotides match TRBD2. Germline V lookup: CDR1 SGHVS, CDR2 FNYEAQ. Trimming removed 0 bases from V and 2 bases from J; junction bases left unmatched: 10. This CDR3 has 18 residues. CDR3 sequence: CASSLATASGSQTYEQYF. The CDR3 DNA follows: TGTGCCAGCAGCTTAGCGACGGCTAGCGGGAGCCAGACCTACGAGCAGTACTTC.

In this sample, this clonotype turned up many times. The V gene is TRBV28, the J gene TRBJ2-3; 8 nucleotides line up with TRBD1. CDR3 length: 14 amino acids. V was clipped by 4 bases and J by 6 bases; unmatched bases: 6. Looked up from germline, CDR1 is MDHEN and CDR2 is SYDVKM. CDR3 protein: CASSSLDRGDTQYF. The CDR3 nucleotides are TGTGCCAGCAGTTCCCTTGACAGGGGCGATACGCAGTATTTT.

This clonotype was seen a few times. The rearrangement joins TRBV4-1 to TRBJ1-5; TRBD1 agrees at 7 bases. The V and J ends lost 6 bases and 4 bases, in that order; junction bases with no gene match: 6. The CDR3 has 14 amino acids. Germline CDR1 MGHRA, CDR2 YSYEKL. The chain's CDR3 is CASSDYRGNQPQHF. For the CDR3, the DNA is TGCGCCAGCAGTGACTACAGGGGTAATCAGCCCCAGCATTTT.

The genes are TRBV23-1 and TRBJ2-5; a possible D gene is TRBD1 (6 bases). TRBV23-1 is reported as an ORF; its role is uncertain. CDR3 length equals 16 residues. V shed 0 bases and J shed 3 bases, with 14 bases lying between them. The CDR3 loop is CASSQSINRVKETQYF. The CDR3 nucleotides read TGCGCCAGCAGTCAATCGATCAACAGGGTTAAAGAGACCCAGTACTTC.

This clonotype was counted at least ten times. The chain uses TRBV7-2 and TRBJ2-1; D is uncertain. The CDR3 spans 14 residues. V was pared by 2 bases and J by 5 bases, with 10 bases between. CDR1 SGHTA and CDR2 FQGNSA come from the germline V gene. The CDR3 spells CASSLLEPDNEQFF. CDR3 nucleotide sequence: TGTGCCAGCAGCTTACTCGAGCCGGACAATGAGCAGTTCTTC.

This chain connects TRBV12-3 or TRBV12-4 to TRBJ1-5; a weak D match, TRBD1 (6 bases). The CDR3 is 12 amino acids. V was trimmed by 1 base and J by 9 bases, leaving 7 bases between them. CDR3 DNA: TGTGCCAGCAGTTTAGAAGGGGGGCCCCAGCATTTT. It specifies CASSLEGGPQHF.

The chain carries TRBV27 and TRBJ1-1, with D hard to call. Germline values: CDR1 MNHEY, CDR2 SMNVEV (reference sequence). V lost 5 bases, J lost 1 base, and 8 bases lay in between. This CDR3 comprises 13 residues. The CDR3 DNA sequence: TGTGCCAGCAGTATTTATCAGAACACTGAAGCTTTCTTT. This sequence encodes CASSIYQNTEAFF.

This chain joins TRBV4-1 and TRBJ1-2; 8 bases map to TRBD1. The CDR3 runs to 15 residues. J gave up 5 bases and V 0 bases, and 5 bases lay outside the gene matches. Germline V gene data show CDR1 as MGHRA and CDR2 as YSYEKL. The CDR3 bases are TGCGCCAGCAGCCAAGATAGGGACAGGAGGTATGGCTACACCTTC. Amino acid sequence: CASSQDRDRRYGYTF.

This clonotype was observed a handful of times. The chain carries TRBV12-3 or TRBV12-4 and TRBJ2-5; TRBD2 might be the D (6 bases). V was clipped by 4 bases and J by 4 bases, with 13 bases between them. This CDR3 spans 14 amino acids. Here the CDR3 DNA reads TGTGCCAGCAGTTCAACCGGGGGAGGAGAGACCCAGTACTTC. It specifies CASSSTGGGETQYF.

This clonotype was counted between two and nine times. The chain employs TRBV29-1 and TRBJ2-5; 12 nucleotides match TRBD2. CDR3 size: 15 residues. The germline CDR1 and CDR2 sequences are SQVTM and ANQGSEA. Trimming removed 5 bases from V and 1 base from J; junction bases left unmatched: 5. CDR3 residues: CSVLTSGSRQETQYF. The CDR3 nucleotides are TGCAGCGTTTTGACTAGCGGGAGTCGCCAAGAGACCCAGTACTTC.

This clonotype was found many times. The V and J genes are TRBV15 and TRBJ2-7; 14 bases are a match to TRBD2. V lost 1 base, J lost 2 bases, and 7 bases stayed unmatched. The CDR3 is 18 amino acids. The germline gives CDR1 LNHNV, CDR2 YYDKDF (reference sequence). Written as DNA, the CDR3 is TGTGCCACCAGCAGAGTTGGGACTAGCGGGAGTTCAGCCTACGAGCAGTACTTC. Translating it yields CATSRVGTSGSSAYEQYF. Drawing the rest from reference TRBV15 and TRBJ2-7, the complete variable domain is DAMVIQNPRYQVTQFGKPVTLSCSQTLNHNVMYWYQQKSSQAPKLLFHYYDKDFNNEADTPDNFQSRRPNTSFCFLDIRSPGLGDTAMYLCATSRVGTSGSSAYEQYFGPGTRLTVT.

This clonotype has just a few counts. The chain links TRBV15 to TRBJ2-3; D is undetermined. V was cut by 6 bases and J by 4 bases, with 11 bases left in between. This CDR3 is 13 amino acids long. The germline CDR1 and CDR2 sequences are LNHNV and YYDKDF (reference sequence). The CDR3 nucleotides are TGTGCCACCAGACACCTGTTATCAGATACGCAGTATTTT. Translation: CATRHLLSDTQYF.

In its sample, this clonotype was seen many times. This chain links TRBV7-2 with TRBJ2-7, with TRBD1 as a possible D gene (5 bases). Germline assignment: CDR1 SGHTA and CDR2 FQGNSA. This CDR3 is 12 amino acids long. V lost 4 bases, J lost 6 bases, and 10 bases lay in between. CDR3 sequence: CASSSRDFEQYV. CDR3 nucleotides: TGTGCCAGCAGCTCCAGGGATTTCGAGCAGTACGTC.

This clonotype was picked up a small number of times. This chain links TRBV6-1 with TRBJ1-2; 7 nucleotides agree with TRBD1. Germline assignment: CDR1 MNHNS and CDR2 SASEGT. Trimming removed 1 base from V and 6 bases from J; junction bases left unmatched: 2. CDR3 size: 13 residues. CDR3: CASSEGQGNGYTF. CDR3 DNA: TGTGCCAGCAGTGAAGGACAGGGCAATGGCTACACCTTC.